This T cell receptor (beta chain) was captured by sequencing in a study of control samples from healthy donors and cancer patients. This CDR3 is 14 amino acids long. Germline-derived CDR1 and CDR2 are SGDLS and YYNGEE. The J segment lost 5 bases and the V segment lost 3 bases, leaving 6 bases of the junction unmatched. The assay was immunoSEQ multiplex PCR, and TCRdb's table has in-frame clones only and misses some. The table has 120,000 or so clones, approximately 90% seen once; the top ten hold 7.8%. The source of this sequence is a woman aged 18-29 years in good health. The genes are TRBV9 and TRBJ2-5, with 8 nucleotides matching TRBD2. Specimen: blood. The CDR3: CASSADGGAETQYF. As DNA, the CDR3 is TGTGCCAGCAGCGCCGACGGGGGGGCCGAGACCCAGTACTTC.